This T cell receptor (beta chain) was profiled in a study of blood T cell repertoires in COVID-19. The overall study: Collection of acute and convalescent COVID-19 samples took place in the United States, Italy and Spain. Sources were T cells, B-cell-depleted T cells, or PBMCs; the material itself was cDNA or gDNA.

CDR1 is SGHRS and CDR2 is YFSETQ in the germline V gene. The CDR3 has 14 residues. V lost 4 bases to trimming and J lost 5 bases; unmatched junction nucleotides: 4. Data came from immunoSEQ multiplex PCR; TCRdb stores just in-frame clones and leaves some out. The sample lists under 150,000 clones, 65% to 80% occurring once. This sequence joins TRBV5-1 and TRBJ1-1, with 11 bases aligning to TRBD1. This sequence was found in a man aged 60-69 years with acute or convalescent COVID-19. The source material was peripheral blood. For the CDR3, the DNA is TGCGCCAGCAGCCAGGACAGGGGGCGAACTGAAGCTTTCTTT. This gives the protein CASSQDRGRTEAFF.